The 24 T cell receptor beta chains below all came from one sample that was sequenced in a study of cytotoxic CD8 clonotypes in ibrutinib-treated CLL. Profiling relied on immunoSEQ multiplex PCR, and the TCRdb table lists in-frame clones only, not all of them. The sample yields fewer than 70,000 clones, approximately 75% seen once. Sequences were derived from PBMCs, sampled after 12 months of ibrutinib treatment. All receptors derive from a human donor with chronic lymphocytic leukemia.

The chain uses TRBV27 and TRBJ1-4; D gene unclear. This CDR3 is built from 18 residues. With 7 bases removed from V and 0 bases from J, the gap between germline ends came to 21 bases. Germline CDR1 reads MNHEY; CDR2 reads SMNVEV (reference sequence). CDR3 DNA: TGTGCCAGCACCATTCCGGCACAGACGGAAGCAACTAATGAAAAACTGTTTTTT. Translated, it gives CASTIPAQTEATNEKLFF.

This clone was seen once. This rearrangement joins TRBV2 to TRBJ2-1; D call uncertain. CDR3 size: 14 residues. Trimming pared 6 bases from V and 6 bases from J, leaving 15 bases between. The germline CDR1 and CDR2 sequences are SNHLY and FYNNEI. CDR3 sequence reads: CASRVPGLPNEQFF. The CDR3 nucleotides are TGTGCCAGCAGAGTCCCCGGATTACCCAATGAGCAGTTCTTC.

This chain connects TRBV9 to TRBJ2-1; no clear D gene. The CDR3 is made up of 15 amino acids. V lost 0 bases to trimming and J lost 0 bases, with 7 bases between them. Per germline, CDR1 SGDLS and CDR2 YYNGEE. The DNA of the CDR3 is TGTGCCAGCAGCGTAGCGGGTACCTCCTACAATGAGCAGTTCTTC. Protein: CASSVAGTSYNEQFF.

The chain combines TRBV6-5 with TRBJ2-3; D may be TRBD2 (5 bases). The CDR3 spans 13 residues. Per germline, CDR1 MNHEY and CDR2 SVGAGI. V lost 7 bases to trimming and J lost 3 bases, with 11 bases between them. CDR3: CASTPRGTDTQYF. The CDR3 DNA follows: TGTGCCAGCACCCCTCGGGGTACAGATACGCAGTATTTT.

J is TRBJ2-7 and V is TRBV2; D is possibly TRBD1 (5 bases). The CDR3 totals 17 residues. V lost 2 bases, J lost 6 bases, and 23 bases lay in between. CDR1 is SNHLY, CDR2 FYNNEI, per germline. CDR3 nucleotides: TGTGCCAGCAGTGAATTGGACCCCCAGGGCGTACGAAGCGAGCAGTACTTC. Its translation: CASSELDPQGVRSEQYF.

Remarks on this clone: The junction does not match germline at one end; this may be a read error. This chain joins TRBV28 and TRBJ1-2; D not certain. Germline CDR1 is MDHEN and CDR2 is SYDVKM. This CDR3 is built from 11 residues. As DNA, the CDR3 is TGTGCCAGCAGTTTATCCTCGGGCCAGAGCTTC. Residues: CASSLSSGQSF.

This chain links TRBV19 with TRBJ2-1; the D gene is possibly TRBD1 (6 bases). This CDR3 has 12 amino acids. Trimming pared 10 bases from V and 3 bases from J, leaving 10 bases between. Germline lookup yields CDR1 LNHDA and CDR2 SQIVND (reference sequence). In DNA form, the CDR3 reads TGTGCCACCAGGGGCTTCTACAATGAGCAGTTCTTC. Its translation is CATRGFYNEQFF.

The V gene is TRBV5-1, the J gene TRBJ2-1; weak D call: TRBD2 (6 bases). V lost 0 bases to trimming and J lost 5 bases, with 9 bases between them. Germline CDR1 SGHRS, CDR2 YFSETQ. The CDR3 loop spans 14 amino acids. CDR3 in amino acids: CASSLGSGDNEQFF. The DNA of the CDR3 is TGCGCCAGCAGCTTGGGGTCGGGGGACAATGAGCAGTTCTTC.

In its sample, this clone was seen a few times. Here the CDR3 reads CASSPSGRVADTQYF. CDR3 DNA sequence: TGTGCCAGCAGCCCTTCGGGACGGGTGGCAGATACGCAGTATTTT. The chain couples TRBV5-4 to TRBJ2-3; D may be TRBD1 or TRBD2 (5 bases each). Germline CDR1 SGHNT, CDR2 YYREEE (reference sequence). With 4 bases removed from V and 4 bases from J, the gap between germline ends came to 16 bases. The CDR3 spans 15 residues. The variable domain in full, completed from reference TRBV5-4 and TRBJ2-3, reads ETGVTQSPTHLIKTRGQQVTLRCSSQSGHNTVSWYQQALGQGPQFIFQYYREEENGRGNFPPRFSGLQFPNYSSELNVNALELDDSALYLCASSPSGRVADTQYFGPGTRLTVL.

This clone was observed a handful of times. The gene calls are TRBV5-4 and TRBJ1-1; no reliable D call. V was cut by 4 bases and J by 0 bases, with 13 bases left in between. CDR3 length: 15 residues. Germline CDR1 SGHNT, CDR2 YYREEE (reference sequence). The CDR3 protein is CASSLLGGMNTEAFF. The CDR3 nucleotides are TGTGCCAGCAGCCTTCTCGGAGGGATGAACACTGAAGCTTTCTTT.

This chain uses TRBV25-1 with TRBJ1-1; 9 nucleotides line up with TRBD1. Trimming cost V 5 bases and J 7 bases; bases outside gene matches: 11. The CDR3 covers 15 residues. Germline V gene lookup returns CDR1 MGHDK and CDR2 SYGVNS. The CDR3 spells CASSPPTGGGSEAFF. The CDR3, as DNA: TGTGCCAGCAGTCCCCCGACAGGGGGTGGAAGTGAAGCTTTCTTT.

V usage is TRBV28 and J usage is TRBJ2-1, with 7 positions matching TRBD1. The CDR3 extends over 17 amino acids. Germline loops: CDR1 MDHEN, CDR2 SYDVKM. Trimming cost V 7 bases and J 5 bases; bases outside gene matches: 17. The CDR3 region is CASNSVPGQRPHNEQFF. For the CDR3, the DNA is TGTGCCAGCAACTCCGTCCCGGGACAGAGGCCACACAATGAGCAGTTCTTC.

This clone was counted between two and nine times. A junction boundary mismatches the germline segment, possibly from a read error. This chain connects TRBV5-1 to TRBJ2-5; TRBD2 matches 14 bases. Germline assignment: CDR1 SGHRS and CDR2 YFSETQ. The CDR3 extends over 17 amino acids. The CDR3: CASSYGLAGGKQATQYF. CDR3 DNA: TGCGCCAGCAGCTATGGACTAGCGGGAGGAAAGCAAGCGACCCAGTACTTC.

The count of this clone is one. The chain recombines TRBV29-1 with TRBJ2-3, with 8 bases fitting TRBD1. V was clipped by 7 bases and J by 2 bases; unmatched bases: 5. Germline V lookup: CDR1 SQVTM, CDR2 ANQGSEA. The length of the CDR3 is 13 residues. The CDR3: CSAGTGDTDTQYF. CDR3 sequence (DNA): TGCAGCGCTGGGACAGGCGACACAGATACGCAGTATTTT.

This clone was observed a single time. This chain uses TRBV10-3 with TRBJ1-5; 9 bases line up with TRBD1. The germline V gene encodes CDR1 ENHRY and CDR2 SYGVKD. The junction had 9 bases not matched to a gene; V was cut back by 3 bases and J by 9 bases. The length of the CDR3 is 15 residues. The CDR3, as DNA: TGTGCCATCAGTGACGGGACAGGGAGAGATGGGCCCCAGCATTTT. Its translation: CAISDGTGRDGPQHF.

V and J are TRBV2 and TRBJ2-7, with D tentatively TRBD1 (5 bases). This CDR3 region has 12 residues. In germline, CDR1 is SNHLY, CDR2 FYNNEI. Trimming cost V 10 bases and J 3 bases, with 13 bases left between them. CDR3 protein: CATKGISYEQYF. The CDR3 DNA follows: TGTGCCACTAAGGGGATAAGCTACGAGCAGTACTTC.

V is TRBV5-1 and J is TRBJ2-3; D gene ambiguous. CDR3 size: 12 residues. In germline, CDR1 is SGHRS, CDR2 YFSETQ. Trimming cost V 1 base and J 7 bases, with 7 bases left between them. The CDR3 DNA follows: TGCGCCAGCAGCTTGCAGACCAATACGCAGTATTTT. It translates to CASSLQTNTQYF.

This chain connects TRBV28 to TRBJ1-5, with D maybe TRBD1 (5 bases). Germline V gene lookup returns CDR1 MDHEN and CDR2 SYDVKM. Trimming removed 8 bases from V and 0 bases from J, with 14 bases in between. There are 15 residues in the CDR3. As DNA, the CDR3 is TGTGCCAGCTCCAGGGCTGGGAGTAGCAATCAGCCCCAGCATTTT. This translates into CASSRAGSSNQPQHF.

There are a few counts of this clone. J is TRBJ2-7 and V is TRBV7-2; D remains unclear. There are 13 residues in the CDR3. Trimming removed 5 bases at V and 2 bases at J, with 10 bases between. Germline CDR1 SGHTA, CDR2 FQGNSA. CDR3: CASSRGGPYEQYF. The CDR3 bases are TGTGCCAGCAGCCGCGGCGGTCCCTACGAGCAGTACTTC. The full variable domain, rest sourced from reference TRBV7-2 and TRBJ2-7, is GAGVSQSPSNKVTEKGKDVELRCDPISGHTALYWYRQSLGQGLEFLIYFQGNSAPDKSGLPSDRFSAERTGGSVSTLTIQRTQQEDSAVYLCASSRGGPYEQYFGPGTRLTVT.

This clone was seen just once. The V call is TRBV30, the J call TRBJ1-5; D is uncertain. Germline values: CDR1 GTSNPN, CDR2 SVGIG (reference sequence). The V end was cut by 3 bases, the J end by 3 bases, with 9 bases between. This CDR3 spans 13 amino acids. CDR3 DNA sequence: TGTGCCTGGAGGGGTGGGTTCAATCAGCCCCAGCATTTT. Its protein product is CAWRGGFNQPQHF.

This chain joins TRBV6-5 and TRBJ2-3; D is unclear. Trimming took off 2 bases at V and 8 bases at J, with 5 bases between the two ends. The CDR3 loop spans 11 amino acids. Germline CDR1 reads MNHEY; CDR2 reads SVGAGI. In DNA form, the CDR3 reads TGTGCCAGCAGTTACGGGTCTACGCAGTATTTT. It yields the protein CASSYGSTQYF.

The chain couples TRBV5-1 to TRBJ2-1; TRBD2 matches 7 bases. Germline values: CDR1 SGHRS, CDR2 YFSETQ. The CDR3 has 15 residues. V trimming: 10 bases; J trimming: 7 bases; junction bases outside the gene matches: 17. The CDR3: CARPGETSNLNEQFF. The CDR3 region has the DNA TGCGCCCGACCGGGGGAGACTAGCAACTTAAATGAGCAGTTCTTC. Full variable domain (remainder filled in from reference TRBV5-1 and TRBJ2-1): KAGVTQTPRYLIKTRGQQVTLSCSPISGHRSVSWYQQTPGQGLQFLFEYFSETQRNKGNFPGRFSGRQFSNSRSEMNVSTLELGDSALYLCARPGETSNLNEQFFGPGTRLTVL.

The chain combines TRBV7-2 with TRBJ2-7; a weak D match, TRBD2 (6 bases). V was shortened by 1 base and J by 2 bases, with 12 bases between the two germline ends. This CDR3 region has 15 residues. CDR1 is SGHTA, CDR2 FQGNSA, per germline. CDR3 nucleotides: TGTGCCAGCAGCTTAGTTAGCGGAGGGACCTACGAGCAGTACTTC. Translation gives CASSLVSGGTYEQYF.

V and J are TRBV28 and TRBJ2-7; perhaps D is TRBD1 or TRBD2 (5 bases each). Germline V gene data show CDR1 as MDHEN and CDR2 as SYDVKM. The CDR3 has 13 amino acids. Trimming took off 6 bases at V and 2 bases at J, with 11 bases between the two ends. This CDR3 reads CASSLLGAYEQYF. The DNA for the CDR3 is TGTGCCAGCAGCCTCCTGGGGGCCTACGAGCAGTACTTC. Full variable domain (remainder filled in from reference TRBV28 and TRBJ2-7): DVKVTQSSRYLVKRTGEKVFLECVQDMDHENMFWYRQDPGLGLRLIYFSYDVKMKEKGDIPEGYSVSREKKERFSLILESASTNQTSMYLCASSLLGAYEQYFGPGTRLTVT.